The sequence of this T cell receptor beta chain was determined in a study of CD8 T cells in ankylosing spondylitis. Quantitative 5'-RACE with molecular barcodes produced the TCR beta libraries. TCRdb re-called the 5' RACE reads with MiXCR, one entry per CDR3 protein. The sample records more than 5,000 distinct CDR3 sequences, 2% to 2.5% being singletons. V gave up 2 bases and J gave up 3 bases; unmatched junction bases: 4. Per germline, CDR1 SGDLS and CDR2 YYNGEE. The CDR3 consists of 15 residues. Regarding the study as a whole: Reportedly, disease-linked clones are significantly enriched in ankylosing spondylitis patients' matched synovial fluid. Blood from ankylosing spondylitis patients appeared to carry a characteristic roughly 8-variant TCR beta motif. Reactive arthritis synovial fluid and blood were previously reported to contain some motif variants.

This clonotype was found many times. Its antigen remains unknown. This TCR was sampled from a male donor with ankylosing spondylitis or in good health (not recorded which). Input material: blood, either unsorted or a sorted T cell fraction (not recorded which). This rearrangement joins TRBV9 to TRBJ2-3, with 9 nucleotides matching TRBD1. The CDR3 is CASSVSTGGTDTQYF. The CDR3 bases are TGTGCCAGCAGCGTTTCGACAGGGGGAACAGATACGCAGTATTTT.